This entry describes one TCR beta chain. Germline V CDR1 and CDR2: SGHRS, YFSETQ. The J segment lost 3 bases and the V segment lost 4 bases, leaving 6 bases of the junction unmatched. The length of the CDR3 is 15 residues. The data are from a study of blood T cells in healthy people across ages. Sample-barcoded 5' priming and a J-beta primer mix drove a second PCR of roughly 7 to 11 cycles. The template-switch adaptor, which had 12 random nucleotides, put a tag on each cDNA molecule. TCRdb reanalysed the 5' RACE reads using MiXCR and keeps one entry per CDR3 protein. The top ten hold just over 8.5% of the sample, which has approximately 580,000 distinct CDR3 sequences, under 30% seen once. These same data were also listed under a study on T cells of mothers and their children. This second study says: The study recruited a few healthy Caucasian mothers and their six children as donors. Thymic selection shapes TCR recombination output similarly in related and unrelated pairs.

This receptor was taken from a boy aged 5 to 17 in good health. Sequenced material: blood. The chain couples TRBV5-1 to TRBJ2-7; 11 bases align to TRBD2. The chain's CDR3 is CASSPLAGGRYEQYF. DNA for the CDR3: TGCGCCAGCAGCCCCCTAGCGGGGGGCCGCTACGAGCAGTACTTC.